The clone carrying this T cell receptor (beta chain) has more than one count but fewer than ten. What it recognizes is unknown. The read ends 3 residues before the CDR3 terminus; that terminus is restored from the germline J gene. Germline loops: CDR1 MNHEY, CDR2 SVGEGT. This CDR3 contains 15 residues. This sample is drawn from a study of T cell clonality in common variable immunodeficiency. Study-level points and caveats: Fewer deletions and N-nucleotide insertions were reportedly seen in common variable immunodeficiency TCR beta sequences. Links between repertoire features and CVID complications were heterogeneity-limited.

Repertoires were generated with immunoSEQ multiplex PCR, while TCRdb's copy carries only in-frame clones and drops some. This sample has 40,000 to 60,000 clones, each found more than once. Sequencing was done on a sample of peripheral blood mononuclear cells. The V and J genes are TRBV6-2 or TRBV6-3 and TRBJ2-3; D is possibly TRBD2 (7 bases). This sequence originates from a person aged 18 to 70 in good health. This CDR3 reads CASSYVSGGSETQYF. CDR3 bases read: TGTGCCAGCAGTTACGTATCGGGGGGCTCGGAGACG.